The clone carrying this T cell receptor beta chain was seen repeatedly, ten times or more. The CDR3 has 13 residues. V lost 6 bases and J lost 2; bases outside the gene matches: 3. Germline V CDR1 and CDR2: DFQATT, SNEGSKA (reference sequence). Specified time point: newly diagnosed GD, antithyroid drugs for less than 3 months. Following extraction of RNA from PBMCs, that RNA was used to make the TCR library. These data originate in a study of regulatory T cells in long-lasting Graves disease. Assembly of TCR beta libraries relied on iRepertoire HTBI primers together with Arm-PCR of CDR3 regions. One entry per CDR3 protein, called by TCRdb with MiXCR from the multiplex PCR reads. The table has 400,000 to 500,000 distinct CDR3 sequences, approximately 16% seen once. These data were likewise used in another study, on T cells in Graves' hyperthyroidism and ophthalmopathy. That publication notes: Stable disease denoted Graves' hyperthyroidism without ophthalmopathy progression within 18 months.

The rearrangement links TRBV20-1 to TRBJ2-7; the match to TRBD2 covers 11 bases. This material consisted of peripheral blood mononuclear cells (PBMCs), taken at new diagnosis, from a patient treated with antithyroid drugs. The receptor was isolated from a woman between 18 and 29 years old with Graves disease. This CDR3 is CSATSGSPYEQYF. The CDR3 coding sequence is TGCAGTGCCACTAGCGGGAGTCCCTACGAGCAGTACTTC.